This T cell receptor (beta chain) emerged from a study of T cell repertoires in cytomegalovirus infection (dated by TCRdb to between 2018 and 2021). For context, the study as a whole: Peptide stimulations targeted recently identified HLA-C-restricted CMV epitopes, whose presentation resists viral immunomodulation, together with well-studied HLA-B-restricted epitopes. Because public TCR beta signatures pointed to carriage of CMV infection together with the matching HLA type, the HLA type of each donor mattered for the analysis. Findings and caveats that apply to the study as a whole: Cumulative frequency of public TCR beta family members discriminated carriers of CMV infection plus the relevant HLA type in this cohort and an independent 352-donor cohort. In the ex vivo response, HLA-C-restricted CMV-specific TCR beta clonotypes were dominant, and in two of eight donors the single most frequent clonotype came from this HLA-C-restricted group.

Interpreted using the paper, the treatment or condition label stands for: in vitro stimulation with specific CMV peptide epitopes to enrich CMV-specific T cells. Sequencer: Illumina HiSeq 1500. Using fastp trimming at Q25 and MiXCR clonotype assembly, TCRdb reanalyzed the public sequencing data and kept in-frame beta chains. For every CDR3 protein sequence, its rows merge into one entry that carries the most common genes and DNA. Present in this sample are roughly 310,000 distinct CDR3 sequences, just under 30% of which were seen just once. The ten top clones hold approximately 20% of the sample. Sequences DFQATT (CDR1) and SNEGSKA (CDR2) are obtained from the germline V gene (reference sequence). Trimming takes 0 bases from V and 5 bases from J, and the germline ends sit 17 bases apart. Reading from cysteine to phenylalanine, the CDR3 counts 15 amino acids. CDR3 DNA is the only sequence kept; it has 45 bases, read in frame from the first base.

This clonotype was observed a few times. Its binding antigen is unknown. Base-call qualities are not available, and no considerably larger clone is one nucleotide away. The receptor was isolated from a human donor in good health (CMV status not recorded). Some clones in this sample may be carry-over from other donors' samples. The chain joins TRBV20-1 to TRBJ2-7; the D segment cannot be called with confidence. The sample was cultured PBMCs, taken from culture after CMV antigen stimulation. The CDR3 in this case is CSARDVRTGSDEQYF. The DNA sequence is given as TGCAGTGCTAGAGATGTCAGGACGGGCTCAGACGAGCAGTACTTC.